A single sample is the source of the 27 T cell receptor beta chains below, sequenced in a study of cytomegalovirus exposure and HLA in healthy donors (dated by TCRdb to the late 2010s). Library creation used the immunoSEQ multiplex PCR assay. The multiplex PCR relied on a mix of 60 forward primers for TCR Vbeta segments and 13 reverse primers for TCR Jbeta segments. TCRdb retrieved this table from immuneACCESS and kept in-frame rearrangements only. Not all clones are present; in checked studies, unresolved V genes account for under half, and no reason is known for the remainder. This sample gives around 64,000 clones in total; more than 80% of them show up just once. The top ten hold about an eighth of the sample. Source material: PBMCs. The receptors come from a woman younger than 45 in good health and CMV-seropositive.

This chain's CDR3 is CASSFSGEGTEAFF. The CDR3 DNA is TGTGCCAGCAGCTTCTCAGGGGAAGGCACTGAAGCTTTCTTT. The chain uses TRBV27 and TRBJ1-1; a weak D match, TRBD1 (6 bases). Germline values: CDR1 MNHEY, CDR2 SMNVEV (reference sequence). The CDR3 totals 14 residues. Trimming cost V 6 bases and J 4 bases, with 15 bases left between them.

This sequence joins TRBV11-3 and TRBJ2-1; D is unclear. The CDR3 extends over 13 amino acids. Trimming left V 0 bases short and J 6 bases short, with 6 bases between. CDR1 and CDR2 from the germline V gene are SGHNT and YENEEA. The CDR3 here is CASSLEARNEQFF. CDR3 nucleotide sequence: TGTGCCAGCAGCTTAGAAGCACGCAATGAGCAGTTCTTC.

The chain has TRBV5-1 and TRBJ2-1; 13 bases fit TRBD2. The CDR3 runs to 16 residues. The V and J ends lost 0 bases and 8 bases, in that order; junction bases with no gene match: 5. Germline CDR1 and CDR2: SGHRS and YFSETQ. The CDR3 DNA follows: TGCGCCAGCAGCTTGGAGGGACTAGCGGGACTCGATGAGCAGTTCTTC. Amino acids: CASSLEGLAGLDEQFF.

This chain joins TRBV4-1 and TRBJ2-1, with D possibly TRBD2 on 5 matching bases. The CDR3 consists of 14 residues. Trimming removed 1 base at V and 8 bases at J, with 12 bases between. The germline V gene encodes CDR1 MGHRA and CDR2 YSYEKL. CDR3 residues: CASSQGASSYEQFF. The CDR3 DNA reads as TGCGCCAGCAGCCAAGGGGCTAGCAGCTATGAGCAGTTCTTC.

This clone was picked up one time. V is TRBV28 and J is TRBJ2-1; TRBD2 matches 11 bases. The germline CDR1 and CDR2 sequences are MDHEN and SYDVKM. The CDR3 runs to 16 residues. J gave up 4 bases and V 6 bases, and 8 bases lay outside the gene matches. The CDR3 loop is CASSKYGTSGYNEQFF. CDR3 nucleotides: TGTGCCAGCAGCAAGTACGGGACTAGCGGATACAATGAGCAGTTCTTC.

The V call is TRBV11-2, the J call TRBJ2-5; tentatively, D is TRBD2 (6 bases). Trimming pared 1 base from V and 4 bases from J, leaving 13 bases between. There are 15 residues in the CDR3. Germline V gene data show CDR1 as SGHAT and CDR2 as FQNNGV. Here the CDR3 reads CASSLGPSGGETQYF. For the CDR3, the DNA is TGTGCCAGCAGCTTAGGTCCGTCCGGGGGAGAGACCCAGTACTTC.

The rearrangement uses TRBV7-9 and TRBJ2-7, with 7 bases aligning to TRBD1. The CDR3 extends over 14 amino acids. The V and J ends lost 5 bases and 2 bases, in that order; junction bases with no gene match: 6. Germline lookup yields CDR1 SEHNR and CDR2 FQNEAQ (reference sequence). DNA for the CDR3: TGTGCCAGCAGCGACCGGGACAGCCCCTACGAGCAGTACTTC. It codes for CASSDRDSPYEQYF.

This clone came up once. This CDR3 reads CASSVCLAGSLYEQYF. CDR3 nucleotide sequence: TGTGCCAGCAGCGTTTGTCTAGCGGGATCCCTTTACGAGCAGTACTTC. This chain links TRBV21-1 with TRBJ2-7; the table's D call, TRBD2, has no DNA check behind it. TRBV21-1 is a recognized pseudogene. The CDR3 spans 16 residues.

The rearrangement links TRBV7-6 to TRBJ2-5; possibly TRBD2 for D (5 bases). V was trimmed by 3 bases and J by 5 bases, leaving 10 bases between them. The CDR3 contains 13 residues. In germline, CDR1 is SGHVS, CDR2 FNYEAQ. The CDR3 DNA reads as TGTGCCAGCAGCTTGAGGGTGGGGGAGACCCAGTACTTC. Amino acids: CASSLRVGETQYF. Filled out from reference TRBV7-6 and TRBJ2-5, the complete variable domain reads GAGVSQSPRYKVTKRGQDVALRCDPISGHVSLYWYRQALGQGPEFLTYFNYEAQQDKSGLPNDRFSAERPEGSISTLTIQRTEQRDSAMYRCASSLRVGETQYFGPGTRLLVL.

The chain employs TRBV2 and TRBJ1-1; D ambiguous. Trimming removed 4 bases at V and 3 bases at J, with 9 bases between. The CDR3 runs 13 residues. Germline V gives CDR1 SNHLY, CDR2 FYNNEI. The CDR3 sequence is CASSARMYTEAFF. For the CDR3, the DNA is TGTGCCAGCAGTGCCAGGATGTACACTGAAGCTTTCTTT.

The J gene is TRBJ2-1, the V gene TRBV5-6; TRBD2 matches 12 bases. Germline CDR1 reads SGHDT; CDR2 reads YYEEEE. The junction had 13 bases not matched to a gene; V was cut back by 7 bases and J by 5 bases. This CDR3 is 17 amino acids long. The CDR3 bases are TGTGCCAGCCGACTAGCGGGAGAGGGACGGCTAAACAATGAGCAGTTCTTC. Encoded protein: CASRLAGEGRLNNEQFF.

The chain employs TRBV5-4 and TRBJ1-2, with D perhaps matching TRBD1 (6 bases). Germline V lookup: CDR1 SGHNT, CDR2 YYREEE (reference sequence). This CDR3 spans 14 amino acids. Trimming removed 3 bases from V and 5 bases from J, with 14 bases in between. CDR3 in amino acids: CASSSVGAQYGYTF. The CDR3 DNA follows: TGTGCCAGCAGCTCGGTGGGGGCGCAATATGGCTACACCTTC.

V and J are TRBV27 and TRBJ2-3; possibly TRBD2 for D (6 bases). Looked up from germline, CDR1 is MNHEY and CDR2 is SMNVEV (reference sequence). The V gene lost 6 bases and the J gene lost 0 bases, with 16 bases spanning the gap. CDR3 length: 16 residues. The CDR3 region is CASSIFWEASTDTQYF. Here the CDR3 DNA reads TGTGCCAGCAGCATTTTCTGGGAGGCTAGCACAGATACGCAGTATTTT.

The chain employs TRBV7-9 and TRBJ1-1; D gene unclear. The CDR3 spans 12 residues. The germline CDR1 and CDR2 sequences are SEHNR and FQNEAQ (reference sequence). V was pared by 1 base and J by 10 bases, with 10 bases between. This chain's CDR3 is CASSLEAVVAFF. The DNA for the CDR3 is TGTGCCAGCAGCTTAGAAGCGGTGGTAGCTTTCTTT.

The DNA for the CDR3 is TGTGCCCCACCGGGGGGGCCTTTGAATTCACCCCTCCACTTT. It is translated as CAPPGGPLNSPLHF. The rearrangement uses TRBV30 and TRBJ1-6; D may be TRBD1 (6 bases). Trimming took off 8 bases at V and 7 bases at J, with 18 bases between the two ends. This CDR3 is built from 14 residues. Per germline, CDR1 GTSNPN and CDR2 SVGIG (reference sequence).

The V gene is TRBV4-1, the J gene TRBJ2-2; 14 bases map to TRBD2. Germline V CDR1 and CDR2: MGHRA, YSYEKL. The CDR3 runs to 18 residues. V dropped 4 bases and J dropped 6; count of bases not matched to a gene: 10. DNA of the CDR3: TGCGCCAGCAGCCGTGGACTAGCGGGAGGTCATAGGTCCGGGGAGCTGTTTTTT. Encoded protein: CASSRGLAGGHRSGELFF.

The rearrangement uses TRBV27 and TRBJ2-1; TRBD2 matches 9 bases. J gave up 2 bases and V 6 bases, and 5 bases lay outside the gene matches. Germline assignment: CDR1 MNHEY and CDR2 SMNVEV (reference sequence). The CDR3 is 15 residues long. The CDR3 DNA sequence: TGTGCCAGCAGCCTAAGCGGGAGGACCTACAATGAGCAGTTCTTC. Protein sequence: CASSLSGRTYNEQFF.

This chain connects TRBV5-1 to TRBJ2-7, with 9 bases that match TRBD2. Losses at the gene ends were 4 bases for V and 1 base for J; bases not matched to a gene: 6. Looked up from germline, CDR1 is SGHRS and CDR2 is YFSETQ. The CDR3 extends over 15 amino acids. In DNA, the CDR3 is TGCGCCAGCAGCGCGCCGACTAGCGGATCCTACGAGCAGTACTTC. Its translation: CASSAPTSGSYEQYF.

This chain links TRBV5-1 with TRBJ2-1, with TRBD2 matching over 11 bases. The germline CDR1 and CDR2 sequences are SGHRS and YFSETQ. V was pared by 4 bases and J by 4 bases, with 4 bases of the junction left unmatched. This CDR3 comprises 15 residues. The CDR3 reads CASSRTSGSYNEQFF. The CDR3 region has the DNA TGCGCCAGCAGCAGGACTAGCGGGTCTTACAATGAGCAGTTCTTC. The variable domain in full, completed from reference TRBV5-1 and TRBJ2-1, reads KAGVTQTPRYLIKTRGQQVTLSCSPISGHRSVSWYQQTPGQGLQFLFEYFSETQRNKGNFPGRFSGRQFSNSRSEMNVSTLELGDSALYLCASSRTSGSYNEQFFGPGTRLTVL.

The chain uses TRBV6-6 and TRBJ1-4; possibly TRBD1 for D (5 bases). CDR3 length equals 15 residues. V gave up 3 bases and J gave up 2 bases, with 10 bases separating them. The germline V gene encodes CDR1 MNHNY and CDR2 SVGAGI (reference sequence). The CDR3 nucleotides read TGTGCCAGCAGTTATAGTGGGGCGACTAATGAAAAACTGTTTTTT. Its translation is CASSYSGATNEKLFF.

This chain links TRBV6-1 with TRBJ1-1; D is possibly TRBD1 (6 bases). The germline V gene has CDR1 MNHNS and CDR2 SASEGT. V lost 2 bases, J lost 1 base, and 14 bases lay in between. The CDR3 contains 16 residues. CDR3 DNA sequence: TGTGCCAGCAGTGAAAATTGGGGGGGCGGGAACACTGAAGCTTTCTTT. Translated: CASSENWGGGNTEAFF.

This chain connects TRBV28 to TRBJ2-1, with 10 bases aligning to TRBD2. J was trimmed by 2 bases and V by 6 bases; bases with no gene match: 7. Germline assignment: CDR1 MDHEN and CDR2 SYDVKM. The CDR3 has 16 residues. CDR3 in DNA: TGTGCCAGCAGCTCCCGACTAGCGGGCGCCTACAATGAGCAGTTCTTC. This gives the protein CASSSRLAGAYNEQFF.

The chain recombines TRBV5-4 with TRBJ2-7; 12 bases align to TRBD2. This CDR3 is 16 amino acids long. V lost 4 bases to trimming and J lost 2 bases; unmatched junction nucleotides: 7. Germline V lookup: CDR1 SGHNT, CDR2 YYREEE (reference sequence). For the CDR3, the DNA is TGTGCCAGCAGCGGGGGACTAGCGGGCCGAACCTACGAGCAGTACTTC. Amino acids: CASSGGLAGRTYEQYF.

The chain couples TRBV11-2 to TRBJ2-1; 15 bases line up with TRBD2. J was trimmed by 15 bases and V by 3 bases; bases with no gene match: 9. Germline-derived CDR1 and CDR2 are SGHAT and FQNNGV. The CDR3 extends over 15 amino acids. DNA of the CDR3: TGTGCCAGCAGCTTCGGACTAGCGGGAGGGTTAAAGCGGTTCTTC. This translates into CASSFGLAGGLKRFF.

In its sample, this clone was seen a few times. This chain uses TRBV19 with TRBJ2-2; D might be TRBD2 (5 bases). Germline V lookup: CDR1 LNHDA, CDR2 SQIVND (reference sequence). The CDR3 sequence is 15 residues long. The V end lost 6 bases, the J end lost 6 bases, and 17 bases lay between the germline ends. This CDR3 reads CASRQSGIIAGELFF. The CDR3 DNA reads as TGTGCCAGTAGACAAAGCGGTATTATCGCCGGGGAGCTGTTTTTT.

The chain combines TRBV28 with TRBJ2-5; D is unresolved. The CDR3 length is 11 residues. Germline CDR1 and CDR2: MDHEN and SYDVKM. The germline V and J ends were trimmed by 4 bases and 5 bases, with 5 bases remaining between them. CDR3 sequence: CASSSRETQYF. CDR3 DNA: TGTGCCAGCAGTTCCAGGGAGACCCAGTACTTC.

This clone turned up a few times. The chain joins TRBV4-1 to TRBJ1-2; 8 positions agree with TRBD1. This CDR3 comprises 16 residues. Looked up from germline, CDR1 is MGHRA and CDR2 is YSYEKL. V lost 3 bases to trimming and J lost 7 bases; unmatched junction nucleotides: 13. Written as DNA, the CDR3 is TGCGCCAGCAGCCAGGCCAAAGGACAGGGCAGACTTGGCTACACCTTC. This gives the protein CASSQAKGQGRLGYTF.